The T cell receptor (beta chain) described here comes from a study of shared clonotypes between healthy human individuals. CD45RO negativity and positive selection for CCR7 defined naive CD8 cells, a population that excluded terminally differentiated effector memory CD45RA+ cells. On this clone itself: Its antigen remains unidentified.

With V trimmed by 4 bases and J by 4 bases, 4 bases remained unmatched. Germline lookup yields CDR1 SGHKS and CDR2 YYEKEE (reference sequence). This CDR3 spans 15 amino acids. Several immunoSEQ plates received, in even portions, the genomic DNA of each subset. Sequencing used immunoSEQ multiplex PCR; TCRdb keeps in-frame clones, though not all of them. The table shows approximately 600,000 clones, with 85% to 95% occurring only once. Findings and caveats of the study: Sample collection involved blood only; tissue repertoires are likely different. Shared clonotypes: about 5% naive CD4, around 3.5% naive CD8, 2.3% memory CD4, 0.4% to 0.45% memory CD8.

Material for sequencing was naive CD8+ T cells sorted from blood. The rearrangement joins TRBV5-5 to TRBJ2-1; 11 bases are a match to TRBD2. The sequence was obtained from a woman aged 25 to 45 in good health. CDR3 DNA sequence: TGTGCCAGCAGCATTGGACTAGCGGGTTACAATGAGCAGTTCTTC. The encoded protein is CASSIGLAGYNEQFF.